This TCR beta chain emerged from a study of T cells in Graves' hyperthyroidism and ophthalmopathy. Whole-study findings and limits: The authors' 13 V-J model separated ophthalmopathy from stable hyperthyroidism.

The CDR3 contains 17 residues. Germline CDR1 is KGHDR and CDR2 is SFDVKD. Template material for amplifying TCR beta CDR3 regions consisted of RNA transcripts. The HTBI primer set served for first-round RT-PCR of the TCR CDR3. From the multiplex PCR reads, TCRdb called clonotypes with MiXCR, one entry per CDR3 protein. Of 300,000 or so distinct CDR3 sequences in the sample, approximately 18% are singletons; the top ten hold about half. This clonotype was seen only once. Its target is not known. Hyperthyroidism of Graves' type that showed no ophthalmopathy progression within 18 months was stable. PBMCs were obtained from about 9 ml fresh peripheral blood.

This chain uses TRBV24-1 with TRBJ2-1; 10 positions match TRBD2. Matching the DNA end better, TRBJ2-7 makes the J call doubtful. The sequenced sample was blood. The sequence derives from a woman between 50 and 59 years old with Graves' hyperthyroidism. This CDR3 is CATSPKAGGVSYNEQYF. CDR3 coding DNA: TGTGCCACCAGTCCCAAAGCGGGAGGGGTCTCCTACAATGAGCAGTACTTC.